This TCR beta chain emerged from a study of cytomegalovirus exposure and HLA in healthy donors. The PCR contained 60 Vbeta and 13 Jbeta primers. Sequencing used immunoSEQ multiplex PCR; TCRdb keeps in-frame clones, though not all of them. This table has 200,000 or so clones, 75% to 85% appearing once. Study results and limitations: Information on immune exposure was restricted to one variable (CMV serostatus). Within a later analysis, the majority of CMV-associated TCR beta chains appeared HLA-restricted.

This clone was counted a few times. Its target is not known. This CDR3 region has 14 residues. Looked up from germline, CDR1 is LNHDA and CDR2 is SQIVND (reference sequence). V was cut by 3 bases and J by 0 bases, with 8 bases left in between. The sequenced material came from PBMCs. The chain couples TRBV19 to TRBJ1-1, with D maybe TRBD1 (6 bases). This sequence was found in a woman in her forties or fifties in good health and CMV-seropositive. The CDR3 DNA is TGTGCCAGTAGTATCAGGGGATTGAACACTGAAGCTTTCTTT. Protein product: CASSIRGLNTEAFF.